This TCR beta chain appears in the sequencing data of a study of cytotoxic CD8 clonotypes in ibrutinib-treated CLL. The overall study: Response specimens were obtained following a median treatment duration of roughly 11 months, with a range of 6 to 36. Across samples, productive templates numbered 255,043 and productive rearrangements reached 75,000 to 100,000 on average.

On this clone: This could be a read error, since a much larger clone is one nucleotide away.

The method was immunoSEQ multiplex PCR; TCRdb's version includes in-frame clones alone and lacks a portion of them. Among about 310,000 clones listed, around four fifths were seen once. Germline lookup yields CDR1 SGHRS and CDR2 YFSETQ. CDR3 length equals 13 residues. V was cut by 1 base and J by 1 base, with 5 bases left in between. The rearrangement links TRBV5-1 to TRBJ1-1; D is uncertain. This sequence originates from a human donor with chronic lymphocytic leukemia. Sequences were derived from PBMCs, sampled before ibrutinib treatment. The DNA for the CDR3 is TGCGCCAGCAGCTTGACAGCGAACACTGAAGCTTTCTTT. Translated: CASSLTANTEAFF.